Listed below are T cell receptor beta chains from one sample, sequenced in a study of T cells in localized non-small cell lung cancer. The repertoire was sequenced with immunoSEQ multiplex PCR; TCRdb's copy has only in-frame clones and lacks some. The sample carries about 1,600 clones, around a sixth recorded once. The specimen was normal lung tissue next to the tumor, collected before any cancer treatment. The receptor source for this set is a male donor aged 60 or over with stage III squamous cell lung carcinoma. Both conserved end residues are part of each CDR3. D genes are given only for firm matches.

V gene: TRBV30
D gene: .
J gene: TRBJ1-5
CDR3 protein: CAWSGSNQPQHF

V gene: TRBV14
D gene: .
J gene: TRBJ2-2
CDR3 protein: CASSQSGAGELFF

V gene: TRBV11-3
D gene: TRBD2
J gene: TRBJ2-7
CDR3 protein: CASSLGQPGTSNYEQYF

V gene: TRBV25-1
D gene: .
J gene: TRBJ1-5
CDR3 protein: CASSESASPGNQPQHF

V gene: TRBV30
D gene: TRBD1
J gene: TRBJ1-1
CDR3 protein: CAWSTGQGLSEAFF

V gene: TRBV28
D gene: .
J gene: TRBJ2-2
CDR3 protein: CASPGSLTGELFF

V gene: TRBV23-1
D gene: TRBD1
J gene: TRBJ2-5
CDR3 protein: CASSLGQGETQYF

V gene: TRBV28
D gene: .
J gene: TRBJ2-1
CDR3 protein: CASSNRGYRVPYFGGNEQFF

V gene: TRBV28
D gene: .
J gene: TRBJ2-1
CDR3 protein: CASSFLGGPPDEQFF

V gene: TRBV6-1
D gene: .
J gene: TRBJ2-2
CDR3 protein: CASSEVRFGGELFF

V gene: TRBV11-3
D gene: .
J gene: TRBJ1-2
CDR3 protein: CASSFRVEGQANYGYTF

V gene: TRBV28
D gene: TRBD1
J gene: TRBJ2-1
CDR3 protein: CASSLNLGDRHYNEQFF

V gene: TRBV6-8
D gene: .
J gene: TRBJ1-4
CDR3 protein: CASSPLQGEKLFF

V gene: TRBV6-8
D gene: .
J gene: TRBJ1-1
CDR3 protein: CASSYSPGADTEAFF

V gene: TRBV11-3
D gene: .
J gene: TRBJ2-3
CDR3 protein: CASSSDGGTDTQYF

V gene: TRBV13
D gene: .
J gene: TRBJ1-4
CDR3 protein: CASSLPTAPNEKLFF

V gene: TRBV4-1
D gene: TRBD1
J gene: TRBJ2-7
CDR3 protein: CASSQATGNYEQYF

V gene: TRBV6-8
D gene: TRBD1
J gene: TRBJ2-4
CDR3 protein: CASSYQTGVGNIQYF

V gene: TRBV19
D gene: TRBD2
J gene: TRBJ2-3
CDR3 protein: CASHIAGGTDTQYF

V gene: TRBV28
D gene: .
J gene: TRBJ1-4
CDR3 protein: CASSFRGYREKLFF

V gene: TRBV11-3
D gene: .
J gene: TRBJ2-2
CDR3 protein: CASSLDPRRTGELFF

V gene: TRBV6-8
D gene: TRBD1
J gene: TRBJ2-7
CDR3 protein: CAAGQGAGVHEQYF

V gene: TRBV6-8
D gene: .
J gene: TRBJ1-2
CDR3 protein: CASSLDDRNYYGYTF

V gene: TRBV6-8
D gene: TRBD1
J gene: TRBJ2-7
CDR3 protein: CASSPQGTGRYEQYF

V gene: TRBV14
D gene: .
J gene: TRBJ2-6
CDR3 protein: CASSPWARRTGANVLTF

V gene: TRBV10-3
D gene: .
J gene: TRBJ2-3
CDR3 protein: CAISDNGANTDTQYF

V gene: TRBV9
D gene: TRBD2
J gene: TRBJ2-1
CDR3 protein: CASSPRFGGGASEQFF

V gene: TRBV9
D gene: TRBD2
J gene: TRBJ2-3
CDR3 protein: CATVAGRSTDTQYF

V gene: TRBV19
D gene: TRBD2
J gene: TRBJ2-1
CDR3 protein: CASSAQAGGSFNEQFF

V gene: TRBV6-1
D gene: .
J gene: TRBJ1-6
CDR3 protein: CASSEDDNSPLHF

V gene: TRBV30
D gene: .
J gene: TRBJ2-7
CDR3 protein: CAWEVGQSYEQYF

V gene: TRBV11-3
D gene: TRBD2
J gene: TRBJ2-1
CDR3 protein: CASRPPGTSGDYNEQFF

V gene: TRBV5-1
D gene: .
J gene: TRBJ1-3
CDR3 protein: CASSLSTGDGTIYF

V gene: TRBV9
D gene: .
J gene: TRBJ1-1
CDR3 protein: CASSEALVGVGTEAFF

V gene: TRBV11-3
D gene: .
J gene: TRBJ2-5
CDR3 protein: CASSPEGGFQETQYF

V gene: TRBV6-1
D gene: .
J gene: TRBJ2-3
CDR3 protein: CASSEARYQGTQYF

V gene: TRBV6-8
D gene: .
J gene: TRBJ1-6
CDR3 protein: CASSYSTSARGTPLHF

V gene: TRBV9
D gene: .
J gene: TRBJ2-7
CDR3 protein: CASSGGVRLDEQYF